The rows below give T cell receptor beta chains drawn from one sample of a study of radiation and T cells in renal cell carcinoma. Using immunoSEQ multiplex PCR, the repertoire was profiled, and TCRdb retains in-frame clones only, with some absent. The sample gives 100,000 to 150,000 clones, about 81% of which show up once; approximately 2% is in the top ten. The source was blood, collected from a patient whose treatment included radiotherapy and nephrectomy. The receptor set was obtained from a woman in her sixties with renal cell carcinoma. CDR3s include the opening cysteine and the closing phenylalanine or tryptophan. Fields, in order: V gene, clone size, J gene, D gene, CDR3 DNA, CDR3 protein. D genes are given only for firm matches. Where a row states a size, it is once, few, many or the class of an expanded clone; other rows omit it.

v_call: TRBV28; clone_size: -; j_call: TRBJ1-1; d_call: -; cdr3_nt: TGTGCCAGCAGTCTCGCCACTGAAGCTTTCTTT; cdr3_aa: CASSLATEAFF
v_call: TRBV4-1; clone_size: -; j_call: TRBJ1-2; d_call: -; cdr3_nt: TGCGCCAGCAGCCACACTACGGGGGTCGCCGGCTACACCTTC; cdr3_aa: CASSHTTGVAGYTF
v_call: TRBV19; clone_size: -; j_call: TRBJ1-1; d_call: TRBD1; cdr3_nt: TGTGCCAGTATTAGGGCCGGGACAGGGAGGAACACTGAAGCTTTCTTT; cdr3_aa: CASIRAGTGRNTEAFF
v_call: TRBV18; clone_size: -; j_call: TRBJ1-2; d_call: TRBD1; cdr3_nt: TGTGCCAGCTCACCTACAGGGGGTACGGACTATGGCTACACCTTC; cdr3_aa: CASSPTGGTDYGYTF
v_call: TRBV6-1; clone_size: -; j_call: TRBJ1-1; d_call: TRBD1; cdr3_nt: TGTGCCAGCAGTGACAGGGGGGGGTTAATGAACACTGAAGCTTTCTTT; cdr3_aa: CASSDRGGLMNTEAFF
v_call: TRBV5-1; clone_size: -; j_call: TRBJ2-5; d_call: -; cdr3_nt: TGCGCCAGCAGCCCGGGGCAGGCGATCGGAGAGACCCAGTACTTC; cdr3_aa: CASSPGQAIGETQYF
v_call: TRBV2; clone_size: -; j_call: TRBJ2-2; d_call: TRBD2; cdr3_nt: TGTGCCAGCACTGGCCTAGCGGGGGCCGGGGAGCTGTTTTTT; cdr3_aa: CASTGLAGAGELFF
v_call: TRBV6-5; clone_size: once; j_call: TRBJ2-7; d_call: -; cdr3_nt: TGTGCCAGCAGTTACTCCCAGGGCGGCAGCTCCTACGAGCAGTACTTC; cdr3_aa: CASSYSQGGSSYEQYF
v_call: TRBV2; clone_size: -; j_call: TRBJ2-2; d_call: TRBD1; cdr3_nt: TGTGCCAGCAGTGCCGGAATACAGGGGCCCGGGGAGCTGTTTTTT; cdr3_aa: CASSAGIQGPGELFF
v_call: TRBV15; clone_size: -; j_call: TRBJ2-3; d_call: -; cdr3_nt: TGTGCCACCAGCGGGGAGTTTGATCTTACGCAGTATTTT; cdr3_aa: CATSGEFDLTQYF
v_call: TRBV11-2; clone_size: -; j_call: TRBJ2-1; d_call: -; cdr3_nt: TGTGCCAGCAGCCCCAGGCGAACGGGCAATGAGCAGTTCTTC; cdr3_aa: CASSPRRTGNEQFF
v_call: TRBV28; clone_size: -; j_call: TRBJ1-3; d_call: -; cdr3_nt: TGTGCCAGCAGTGCCTACACAGGGTTGGCTGGAAACACCATATATTTT; cdr3_aa: CASSAYTGLAGNTIYF
v_call: TRBV11-2; clone_size: few; j_call: TRBJ2-7; d_call: -; cdr3_nt: TGTGCCAGCAGCTCCGCCCCAGGGAGCTACGAGCAGTACTTC; cdr3_aa: CASSSAPGSYEQYF
v_call: TRBV6-5; clone_size: -; j_call: TRBJ2-7; d_call: -; cdr3_nt: TGTGCCAGCAGTTTGGTGATAACCTACGAGCAGTACTTC; cdr3_aa: CASSLVITYEQYF
v_call: TRBV19; clone_size: -; j_call: TRBJ1-2; d_call: -; cdr3_nt: TGTGCCAGTAGTAGGGAGGCAGCTTACTATGGCTACACCTTC; cdr3_aa: CASSREAAYYGYTF
v_call: TRBV5-5; clone_size: -; j_call: TRBJ2-1; d_call: TRBD2; cdr3_nt: TGTGCCAGCAGCCATGGACTAGCGGGGGTCTACAATGAGCAGTTCTTC; cdr3_aa: CASSHGLAGVYNEQFF
v_call: TRBV10-3; clone_size: -; j_call: TRBJ2-3; d_call: -; cdr3_nt: TGTGCCATAAGTCTCGAGGGCGAGACAGATACGCAGTATTTT; cdr3_aa: CAISLEGETDTQYF
v_call: TRBV9; clone_size: -; j_call: TRBJ2-5; d_call: -; cdr3_nt: TGTGCCAGCAGCGTAGGAGGGCCGGAGACCCAGTACTTC; cdr3_aa: CASSVGGPETQYF
v_call: TRBV5-6; clone_size: -; j_call: TRBJ2-7; d_call: -; cdr3_nt: TGTGCCAGCAGCCCTACAGCTTTCTCATACGAGCAGTACTTC; cdr3_aa: CASSPTAFSYEQYF
v_call: TRBV5-1; clone_size: -; j_call: TRBJ1-2; d_call: TRBD1; cdr3_nt: TGCGCCAGCAGCCCGGCAGGGGGCGCGAACTATGGCTACACCTTC; cdr3_aa: CASSPAGGANYGYTF
v_call: TRBV19; clone_size: -; j_call: TRBJ1-1; d_call: TRBD1; cdr3_nt: TGTGCCAGTAGTAGCCCGGGACAGGGCAGGATGAACACTGAAGCTTTCTTT; cdr3_aa: CASSSPGQGRMNTEAFF
v_call: TRBV7-2; clone_size: -; j_call: TRBJ2-3; d_call: TRBD1; cdr3_nt: TGTGCCAGCAGCTTAGGAGACAGGGGAAGGGCAGATACGCAGTATTTT; cdr3_aa: CASSLGDRGRADTQYF
v_call: TRBV5-8; clone_size: -; j_call: TRBJ1-6; d_call: TRBD1; cdr3_nt: TGTGCCAGCAGCCCGGGACAGGGGCGAGCCTCCTATAATTCACCCCTCCACTTT; cdr3_aa: CASSPGQGRASYNSPLHF
v_call: TRBV5-4; clone_size: -; j_call: TRBJ1-2; d_call: TRBD1; cdr3_nt: TGTGCCAGCAGCTTGAGAAGGGACAGCTTCTACACCTTC; cdr3_aa: CASSLRRDSFYTF
v_call: TRBV9; clone_size: -; j_call: TRBJ2-2; d_call: -; cdr3_nt: TGTGCCAGCAGCGTAGGGGGGCGGGCAGATTACACCGGGGAGCTGTTTTTT; cdr3_aa: CASSVGGRADYTGELFF
v_call: TRBV9; clone_size: once; j_call: TRBJ2-3; d_call: -; cdr3_nt: TGTGCCAGCAGCGCGGGGGGCTCTAGCACAGATACGCAGTATTTT; cdr3_aa: CASSAGGSSTDTQYF
v_call: TRBV7-2; clone_size: -; j_call: TRBJ2-5; d_call: -; cdr3_nt: TGTGCCAGCAGCCCCCCGGGATGGCAAGAGACCCAGTACTTC; cdr3_aa: CASSPPGWQETQYF
v_call: TRBV5-1; clone_size: -; j_call: TRBJ1-4; d_call: -; cdr3_nt: TGCGCCAGCAGCTGGTCCGGCAGGGAGAATGAAAAACTGTTTTTT; cdr3_aa: CASSWSGRENEKLFF
v_call: TRBV30; clone_size: -; j_call: TRBJ1-2; d_call: -; cdr3_nt: TGTGCCTGGGTTGGGGTGTCGGGCCCCTGGGGAGGCTACACCTTC; cdr3_aa: CAWVGVSGPWGGYTF
v_call: TRBV6-5; clone_size: -; j_call: TRBJ2-7; d_call: -; cdr3_nt: TGTGCCAGCAGTTACGGCACCCCCTACGAGCAGTACTTC; cdr3_aa: CASSYGTPYEQYF
v_call: TRBV6-6; clone_size: -; j_call: TRBJ2-5; d_call: -; cdr3_nt: TGTGCCAGCAGTTATTCGGAGACCCAGTACTTC; cdr3_aa: CASSYSETQYF
v_call: TRBV6-6; clone_size: -; j_call: TRBJ2-3; d_call: -; cdr3_nt: TGTGCCAGCAGTCCCCGTGGGGCCAGGGTGGGAAATACGCAGTATTTT; cdr3_aa: CASSPRGARVGNTQYF
v_call: TRBV19; clone_size: -; j_call: TRBJ1-4; d_call: -; cdr3_nt: TGTGCCAGTTCGGCATACCCTACAGGGTCAGGGGAAAAACTGTTTTTT; cdr3_aa: CASSAYPTGSGEKLFF
v_call: TRBV15; clone_size: -; j_call: TRBJ2-5; d_call: TRBD1; cdr3_nt: TGTGCCACCAGCAGAGAGGGGACAGGGGCCCAAGAGACCCAGTACTTC; cdr3_aa: CATSREGTGAQETQYF
v_call: TRBV28; clone_size: few; j_call: TRBJ1-6; d_call: -; cdr3_nt: TGTGCCAGCAGCTCCGTCCCGGGGACCTATAATTCACCCCTCCACTTT; cdr3_aa: CASSSVPGTYNSPLHF
v_call: TRBV6-6; clone_size: many; j_call: TRBJ1-1; d_call: -; cdr3_nt: TGTGCCAGCAGTTTTGAGGGGATGAACACTGAAGCTTTCTTT; cdr3_aa: CASSFEGMNTEAFF
v_call: TRBV4-1; clone_size: -; j_call: TRBJ1-1; d_call: -; cdr3_nt: TGCGCCAGCAGCCGAGGACGGGGGGGGTACACTGAAGCTTTCTTT; cdr3_aa: CASSRGRGGYTEAFF
v_call: TRBV5-1; clone_size: -; j_call: TRBJ2-7; d_call: TRBD2; cdr3_nt: TGCGCCAGCAATCTAGCGGGAGAGGGTGAGCAGTACTTC; cdr3_aa: CASNLAGEGEQYF
v_call: TRBV11-2; clone_size: -; j_call: TRBJ1-1; d_call: -; cdr3_nt: TGTGCCAGCAGCCCTACAGGGTCCGGCACTGAAGCTTTCTTT; cdr3_aa: CASSPTGSGTEAFF
v_call: TRBV6-1; clone_size: -; j_call: TRBJ1-2; d_call: TRBD1; cdr3_nt: TGTGCCAGCAGTACCGACAGGGTTATAGACTATGGCTACACCTTC; cdr3_aa: CASSTDRVIDYGYTF
v_call: TRBV6-6; clone_size: -; j_call: TRBJ1-4; d_call: -; cdr3_nt: TGTGCCAGCACTGATACCGGAACTAATGAAAAACTGTTTTTT; cdr3_aa: CASTDTGTNEKLFF
v_call: TRBV4-2; clone_size: -; j_call: TRBJ1-1; d_call: TRBD1; cdr3_nt: TGTGCCAGCAGCCAAGCGACAATGACAGGGCGAGCTTTCTTT; cdr3_aa: CASSQATMTGRAFF
v_call: TRBV27; clone_size: -; j_call: TRBJ1-2; d_call: -; cdr3_nt: TGTGCCAGCAGTTTTACGTATTTTGGGGCAGACTATGGCTACACCTTC; cdr3_aa: CASSFTYFGADYGYTF
v_call: TRBV7-2; clone_size: -; j_call: TRBJ1-1; d_call: TRBD1; cdr3_nt: TGTGCCAGCAGCCCCCACCCGACAGGGGTTGAAGCTTTCTTT; cdr3_aa: CASSPHPTGVEAFF
v_call: TRBV5-4; clone_size: -; j_call: TRBJ2-5; d_call: TRBD2; cdr3_nt: TGTGCCAGCAGCTTGCTAGCGGGAGATTTTCGGCAAGAGACCCAGTACTTC; cdr3_aa: CASSLLAGDFRQETQYF
v_call: TRBV19; clone_size: -; j_call: TRBJ2-1; d_call: -; cdr3_nt: TGTGCCAGTAGTATTGGGGGTACCACCTACAATGAGCAGTTCTTC; cdr3_aa: CASSIGGTTYNEQFF
v_call: TRBV18; clone_size: once; j_call: TRBJ1-6; d_call: -; cdr3_nt: TGTGCCAGCTCACCACGCAGGGTCGATAGATCACCCCTCCACTTT; cdr3_aa: CASSPRRVDRSPLHF
v_call: TRBV7-9; clone_size: -; j_call: TRBJ1-2; d_call: -; cdr3_nt: TGTGCCAGCAGCTTAGCGGGGCAGGGTGATTTTATTCGCTACACCTTC; cdr3_aa: CASSLAGQGDFIRYTF
v_call: TRBV9; clone_size: -; j_call: TRBJ2-2; d_call: TRBD1; cdr3_nt: TGTGCCAGCAGCGTAGAATTCTGGGGCAGGGGGCGAAACACCGGGGAGCTGTTTTTT; cdr3_aa: CASSVEFWGRGRNTGELFF
v_call: TRBV28; clone_size: -; j_call: TRBJ2-7; d_call: TRBD1; cdr3_nt: TGTGCCAGCAGTTGGGGACAGGGGGGAACCTACGAGCAGTACTTC; cdr3_aa: CASSWGQGGTYEQYF
v_call: TRBV1; clone_size: -; j_call: TRBJ1-2; d_call: -; cdr3_nt: TGCACCAGCAGCCAAGATCCGTCCGAACTGGGACGAGCTAACTATGGCTACACCTTC; cdr3_aa: CTSSQDPSELGRANYGYTF
v_call: TRBV5-4; clone_size: -; j_call: TRBJ2-7; d_call: TRBD2; cdr3_nt: TGTGCCAGCAGCTTGGACGGGGGGAGAGAGCAGTACTTC; cdr3_aa: CASSLDGGREQYF